These 25 T cell receptor beta chains share one sample of origin, sequenced in a study of blood T cell repertoires in COVID-19. Sequenced by immunoSEQ multiplex PCR; TCRdb stores in-frame clones only, minus some. In the table there are a few hundred thousand clones, approximately 79% of which are singletons. The sequenced material came from peripheral blood. The receptors stem from a human donor in a cohort sampled during active COVID-19.

CDR3 amino acids: CASSLDRTVYEQYF. The CDR3 DNA is TGTGCCAGCAGCTTAGATCGTACAGTATACGAGCAGTACTTC. The V call is TRBV11-2, the J call TRBJ2-7; no clear D gene. This CDR3 is 14 amino acids long. Between the trimmed V and J ends, which lost 0 bases and 4 bases, there was a span of 10 bases. Germline V CDR1 and CDR2: SGHAT, FQNNGV.

The gene calls are TRBV30 and TRBJ1-6, with TRBD1 as a possible D gene (5 bases). The CDR3 has 13 residues. The V gene lost 8 bases and the J gene lost 3 bases, with 11 bases spanning the gap. Germline values: CDR1 GTSNPN, CDR2 SVGIG (reference sequence). The CDR3 region is CAGTYIYNSPLHF. The CDR3 bases are TGTGCCGGGACGTATATCTATAATTCACCCCTCCACTTT.

The genes are TRBV11-2 and TRBJ2-5; D call uncertain. Germline V CDR1 and CDR2: SGHAT, FQNNGV. This CDR3 contains 13 residues. Trimming removed 0 bases at V and 7 bases at J, with 9 bases between. In nucleotides, the CDR3 is TGTGCCAGCAGCTTAGACGCCACGCGGACCCAGTACTTC. Its protein is CASSLDATRTQYF.

CDR3 DNA sequence: TGTGCCAACAACAAGACAGGGGGAGCTTTCTTT. Translated: CANNKTGGAFF. The chain employs TRBV21-1 and TRBJ1-1; the DNA was not compared with TRBD1, the D call given in the table. TRBV21-1 is a listed pseudogene. The CDR3 runs to 11 residues.

This chain uses TRBV5-8 with TRBJ2-1, with D perhaps matching TRBD2 (6 bases). Germline assignment: CDR1 SGHTS and CDR2 YDEGEE. V lost 4 bases and J 9 bases, leaving 14 bases between the germline ends. This CDR3 comprises 13 residues. CDR3 amino acids: CASSASRRGEQFF. In nucleotides, the CDR3 is TGTGCCAGCAGCGCGTCCAGGCGGGGTGAGCAGTTCTTC.

CDR3 in DNA: TGTGCCACCGTCCTGAAGGACGGGAGGGTCCCGGAGCAGTACTTC. Its translation: CATVLKDGRVPEQYF. The chain uses TRBV2 and TRBJ2-7; 8 nucleotides line up with TRBD2. This CDR3 is built from 15 residues. The V gene's germline CDR1 is SNHLY and CDR2 FYNNEI. V shed 10 bases and J 7 bases; nucleotides not matched to a gene: 18.

This clone was counted only a few times. The chain recombines TRBV18 with TRBJ2-6; the D gene is possibly TRBD2 (5 bases). Germline-derived CDR1 and CDR2 are KGHSH and LQKENI. Between the trimmed V and J ends, which lost 6 bases and 2 bases, there was a span of 8 bases. The CDR3 has 14 residues. For the CDR3, the DNA is TGTGCCAGCTCTCACGGGACTGGGGCCAACGTCCTGACTTTC. This gives the protein CASSHGTGANVLTF.

The J gene is TRBJ1-2, the V gene TRBV13; 9 nucleotides align to TRBD1. V lost 3 bases, J lost 3 bases, and 8 bases stayed unmatched. The V gene's germline CDR1 is PRHDT and CDR2 FYEKMQ (reference sequence). The CDR3 is made up of 16 amino acids. This CDR3 reads CASSFSGTGTDYGYTF. DNA of the CDR3: TGTGCCAGCAGCTTCTCCGGGACAGGGACCGACTATGGCTACACCTTC.

The V and J genes are TRBV7-3 and TRBJ2-7; D may be TRBD1 (5 bases). The CDR3 is 14 residues long. Trimming stripped 5 bases from V and 0 bases from J, with 11 bases between. Germline assignment: CDR1 SGHTA and CDR2 FQGTGA. The CDR3 region is CASSLGASSYEQYF. DNA for the CDR3: TGTGCCAGCAGCCTAGGGGCGAGCTCCTACGAGCAGTACTTC.

A word on this clone: Distinct nucleotide sequences in the sample also encode this CDR3. The chain is built from TRBV19 and TRBJ1-1, with D unresolved. V was trimmed by 1 base and J by 2 bases, leaving 8 bases between them. The CDR3 is made up of 14 amino acids. Germline-derived CDR1 and CDR2 are LNHDA and SQIVND (reference sequence). The CDR3 nucleotides are TGTGCCAGTAGTATAGGCAGTTCTAACACTGAAGCTTTCTTT. This translates into CASSIGSSNTEAFF.

CDR3: CASSQEGTGYEKLFF. CDR3 DNA: TGCGCCAGCAGCCAAGAGGGGACAGGGTATGAAAAACTGTTTTTT. The J gene is TRBJ1-4, the V gene TRBV4-1; 9 positions agree with TRBD1. This CDR3 is 15 amino acids long. J gave up 6 bases and V 0 bases, and 2 bases lay outside the gene matches. Germline loops: CDR1 MGHRA, CDR2 YSYEKL.

The V and J genes are TRBV3-1 (or the pseudogene TRBV3-2) and TRBJ2-6; TRBD1 matches 11 bases. The CDR3 covers 20 residues. Germline loops: CDR1 LGHDT, CDR2 YNNKEL (reference sequence). The V gene end was trimmed by 4 bases and the J gene end by 4 bases; junction bases not matched to a gene: 15. The CDR3 is CASSLHLGQGARSGANVLTF. CDR3 sequence (DNA): TGTGCCAGCAGCCTTCATTTAGGACAGGGGGCGCGGTCAGGGGCCAACGTCCTGACTTTC.

This clone was recorded only once. The chain recombines TRBV4-1 with TRBJ2-5, with 11 bases matching TRBD2. CDR3 length: 19 amino acids. Losses at the gene ends were 0 bases for V and 6 bases for J; bases not matched to a gene: 15. CDR1 and CDR2 (germline): MGHRA, YSYEKL. The DNA of the CDR3 is TGCGCCAGCAGCCAAGAGATACTAGCGGGAGTTGTCGAGGTAAAGACCCAGTACTTC. Its translation: CASSQEILAGVVEVKTQYF.

This sequence joins TRBV6-5 and TRBJ1-1, with 7 bases matching TRBD1. Germline lookup yields CDR1 MNHEY and CDR2 SVGAGI. CDR3 length equals 15 residues. J was trimmed by 3 bases and V by 6 bases; bases with no gene match: 10. The CDR3 coding sequence is TGTGCCAGCAGCTCGGACAGGTTCCGCTACACTGAAGCTTTCTTT. It yields the protein CASSSDRFRYTEAFF.

The chain couples TRBV7-2 to TRBJ2-7; 15 positions match TRBD2. The CDR3 has 18 residues. J lost 1 base, V lost 5 bases, and 9 bases had no gene match. Germline loops: CDR1 SGHTA, CDR2 FQGNSA. The CDR3 loop reads CASSPTGLAGGISYEQYF. The CDR3 DNA follows: TGTGCCAGCAGCCCGACGGGACTAGCGGGAGGTATTTCCTACGAGCAGTACTTC.

This chain uses TRBV19 with TRBJ2-7; D possibly corresponds to TRBD2 (7 bases). CDR3 length equals 16 residues. V shed 4 bases and J shed 1 base, with 17 bases lying between them. Germline assignment: CDR1 LNHDA and CDR2 SQIVND (reference sequence). The DNA of the CDR3 is TGTGCCAGTAGTACGAGGGGCAGGGGAGGGTCCTACGAGCAGTACTTC. Encoded protein: CASSTRGRGGSYEQYF.

In nucleotides, the CDR3 is TGTGCCAGCAGACCTAGGGGGAACCACGAGCAGTACTTC. As protein: CASRPRGNHEQYF. The chain joins TRBV6-5 to TRBJ2-7; a possible D gene is TRBD1 (6 bases). Trimming stripped 6 bases from V and 5 bases from J, with 14 bases between. Germline values: CDR1 MNHEY, CDR2 SVGAGI. The CDR3 is 13 residues long.

The V gene is TRBV2, the J gene TRBJ2-7; 8 bases are a match to TRBD2. V lost 6 bases, J lost 4 bases, and 8 bases stayed unmatched. The CDR3 consists of 14 residues. Germline V gene sequence: CDR1 SNHLY, CDR2 FYNNEI. CDR3 coding DNA: TGTGCCAGCAGGACACCGGGAGGGGTTTACGAGCAGTACTTC. As protein: CASRTPGGVYEQYF.

The V call is TRBV6-5, the J call TRBJ2-5, with 8 bases fitting TRBD2. The V gene end was trimmed by 6 bases and the J gene end by 5 bases; junction bases not matched to a gene: 11. This CDR3 has 15 amino acids. The V gene's germline CDR1 is MNHEY and CDR2 SVGAGI. The CDR3: CASRPGLAPRETQYF. In DNA form, the CDR3 reads TGTGCCAGCAGGCCTGGACTAGCACCTCGGGAGACCCAGTACTTC.

The chain joins TRBV7-3 to TRBJ2-2; 12 nucleotides line up with TRBD2. The CDR3 runs 16 residues. Per the germline V gene, CDR1 is SGHTA and CDR2 is FQGTGA. V lost 1 base to trimming and J lost 3 bases; unmatched junction nucleotides: 0. CDR3 nucleotide sequence: TGTGCCAGCAGCTTAAGACTAGCGGGGGACACCGGGGAGCTGTTTTTT. Its translation is CASSLRLAGDTGELFF.

Notes on this clone: Other DNA variants within this sample encode the same CDR3. V is TRBV7-2 and J is TRBJ1-5, with D possibly matching TRBD1 (6 bases). Germline V gene data show CDR1 as SGHTA and CDR2 as FQGNSA. This CDR3 is built from 14 residues. Trimming removed 1 base at V and 7 bases at J, with 11 bases between. In nucleotides, the CDR3 is TGTGCCAGCAGCTTAGGGACAGTTCCCCAGCCCCAGCATTTT. Translation gives CASSLGTVPQPQHF.

CDR3 in DNA: TGTGCCAGTACCTCAATCCGACAGGGTCGTTCCTACGAGCAGTACTTC. As protein: CASTSIRQGRSYEQYF. The chain combines TRBV19 with TRBJ2-7; TRBD1 matches 7 bases. The CDR3 is 16 amino acids. Unmatched junction bases numbered 13, after V lost 7 bases and J lost 1 base. CDR1 and CDR2 from the germline V gene are LNHDA and SQIVND (reference sequence).

This chain links TRBV5-6 with TRBJ2-1; TRBD2 agrees at 8 bases. CDR1 SGHDT and CDR2 YYEEEE come from the germline V gene. J gave up 1 base and V 1 base, and 7 bases lay outside the gene matches. The CDR3 totals 17 residues. The chain's CDR3 is CASSLSSGLGSYNEQFF. For the CDR3, the DNA is TGTGCCAGCAGCTTGAGTTCGGGACTAGGGTCCTACAATGAGCAGTTCTTC.

This clone has more than one count but fewer than ten. This rearrangement joins TRBV2 to TRBJ2-2; TRBD2 agrees at 9 bases. Per the germline V gene, CDR1 is SNHLY and CDR2 is FYNNEI. The CDR3 runs 15 residues. V lost 3 bases to trimming and J lost 7 bases; unmatched junction nucleotides: 6. The CDR3 nucleotides read TGTGCCAGCAGTGAGGCGCGGGAGGGCCTCGGGGAGCTGTTTTTT. It translates to CASSEAREGLGELFF. Full variable domain (outside the CDR3, taken from reference TRBV2 and TRBJ2-2): EPEVTQTPSHQVTQMGQEVILRCVPISNHLYFYWYRQILGQKVEFLVSFYNNEISEKSEIFDDQFSVERPDGSNFTLKIRSTKLEDSAMYFCASSEAREGLGELFFGEGSRLTVL.

The chain employs TRBV6-2 or TRBV6-3 and TRBJ2-7; 12 bases align to TRBD2. This CDR3 is built from 18 residues. With V trimmed by 5 bases and J by 3 bases, 14 bases remained unmatched. The germline V gene has CDR1 MNHEY and CDR2 SVGEGT. DNA of the CDR3: TGTGCCAGCAGTCCGGGACTAGCGGGCCTTAGTTTATTCTACGAGCAGTACTTC. Translated: CASSPGLAGLSLFYEQYF.